These T cell receptor beta chains were read from a single sample in a study of blood T cell repertoires in COVID-19. Here immunoSEQ multiplex PCR was the method, and the copy in TCRdb shows in-frame clones only, minus some. The repertoire holds 150,000 or so clones, with approximately 90% as singletons. Sequenced sample: peripheral blood. These receptors all come from a human donor in a cohort sampled during active COVID-19. CDR3s include the opening cysteine and the closing phenylalanine or tryptophan. Each record gives: J gene, D gene, V gene, clone size, CDR3 DNA, CDR3 protein. D genes are given only for firm matches. For some rows the clone size is stated as once, few or many, or as a class when expanded; others skip it.

>TRBJ1-2|TRBD1|TRBV27|-
TGTGCCAGCAGTTTATATAATACCCCAGGGGGTGGGGATGGCTACACCTTC
CASSLYNTPGGGDGYTF
>TRBJ2-1|-|TRBV21-1|-
TGTGCCAGCAGCAATTGCTTCTTGACTAGCGGGGGGTTACGAGGCGTAGGCGGGCAGTTCTTC
CASSNCFLTSGGLRGVGGQFF
>TRBJ1-1|TRBD1|TRBV23-1|-
TGCGCCAGCAGTCAATCTCTGAGACAGGGTGAAGCTTTCTTT
CASSQSLRQGEAFF
>TRBJ2-1|TRBD2|TRBV4-1|-
TGCGCCAGCTCCAGGACTAGCGGGGTGCTCAATGAGCAGTTCTTC
CASSRTSGVLNEQFF
>TRBJ1-6|-|TRBV7-2|-
TGTGCCAGCAGCTTAGGTCGGAGCTCCTATAATTCACCCCTCCACTTT
CASSLGRSSYNSPLHF
>TRBJ2-7|-|TRBV24-1|-
TGTGCCACCAGTGACCCAATAACAGGGTTCACCTACGAGCAGTACTTC
CATSDPITGFTYEQYF
>TRBJ2-4|-|TRBV3-1/TRBV3-2|-
TGTGCCAGCAGCCAAGAGTCAGGCGTTCAGTACTTC
CASSQESGVQYF
>TRBJ1-2|TRBD1|TRBV7-9|-
TGTGCCAGCAGCGAGACAGGGGGCGGATATGGCTACACCTTC
CASSETGGGYGYTF
>TRBJ2-7|-|TRBV6-5|-
TGTGCCAGCAGTTACTCACCGAGTGTGCAGTACTTC
CASSYSPSVQYF
>TRBJ1-3|-|TRBV10-3|-
TGTGCCGGTCAGAGCGGGACCTCAAACACCATATATTTT
CAGQSGTSNTIYF
>TRBJ2-5|TRBD1|TRBV3-1/TRBV3-2|-
TGTGCCAGCAGCCAAGAGGGGGACAGGGCGGAGACCCAGTACTTC
CASSQEGDRAETQYF
>TRBJ2-7|-|TRBV6-6|-
TGTGCCAGCAGCTTCACTAGGACAGTCTCCTACGAGCAGTACTTC
CASSFTRTVSYEQYF
>TRBJ1-3|-|TRBV5-4|-
TGTGCCAGCAGCTTGCGGGGCTCTGGAAACACCATATATTTT
CASSLRGSGNTIYF
>TRBJ2-2|TRBD1|TRBV5-6|-
TGTGCCAGCAGCTCGTATACCCTTCGACAGGGGAACACCGGGGAGCTGTTTTTT
CASSSYTLRQGNTGELFF
>TRBJ2-7|TRBD2|TRBV7-8|-
TGTGCCAGCAGCTCACGGGGACTAGCGGGAGGGGCCAGCTCCTACGAGCAGTACTTC
CASSSRGLAGGASSYEQYF
>TRBJ2-7|TRBD1|TRBV5-5|-
TGTGCCAGCAGCCGGGGACAGATCTCCTACGAGCAGTACTTC
CASSRGQISYEQYF
>TRBJ1-6|TRBD1|TRBV20-1|-
TGCAGTGCTAGTATGGGACAGAATTCACCCCTCCACTTT
CSASMGQNSPLHF
>TRBJ2-1|-|TRBV2|-
TGTGCCAGCTCAACACAGGGTAGCTCCTACAATGAGCAGTTCTTC
CASSTQGSSYNEQFF
>TRBJ2-3|TRBD1|TRBV5-1|-
TGCGCCAGCAGCTGGGGTCCGGGACAGGGACCAGATACGCAGTATTTT
CASSWGPGQGPDTQYF
>TRBJ2-7|TRBD1|TRBV5-5|-
TGTGCCAGCAGCCGCGGACAGGGTACCTACGAGCAGTACTTC
CASSRGQGTYEQYF
>TRBJ2-7|-|TRBV6-5|few
TGTGCCAGCAGTCTACTAGCCAGGACAGGCGAGCAGTACTTC
CASSLLARTGEQYF
>TRBJ1-1|-|TRBV7-8|-
TGTGCCAGCAGCCCTGGACAGAGAAACACTGAAGCTTTCTTT
CASSPGQRNTEAFF
>TRBJ1-5|-|TRBV6-5|-
TGTGCCAGCAGTACCACCGTTGGGCATGATCAGCCCCAGCATTTT
CASSTTVGHDQPQHF
>TRBJ2-7|-|TRBV6-5|-
TGTGCCAGCAGTCGCCCAACGGGTCCTTCCTACGAGCAGTACTTC
CASSRPTGPSYEQYF
>TRBJ2-7|-|TRBV12-5|-
TGTGCTAGTGGTCCGGCCAGGGACGAGCAGTACTTC
CASGPARDEQYF
>TRBJ1-5|-|TRBV12-3/TRBV12-4|once
TGTGCCAGTCGGGGGGGCAATCAGCCCCAGCATTTT
CASRGGNQPQHF
>TRBJ2-3|-|TRBV7-9|-
TGTGCCAGCAGCCCCCGACAGGACGACACAGATACGCAGTATTTT
CASSPRQDDTDTQYF
>TRBJ2-6|TRBD2|TRBV9|once
TGTGCCAGCAGCGTATGGGCTAGCGGGAGTTTTGGGGCCAACGTCCTGACTTTC
CASSVWASGSFGANVLTF
>TRBJ1-2|-|TRBV11-2|-
TGTGCCAGCAGCCCCGGAGGCAGCCTCTATGGCTACACCTTC
CASSPGGSLYGYTF